The 9 T cell receptor beta chains reported below all come from one sample, sequenced in a study of cytomegalovirus exposure and HLA in healthy donors. The PCR was carried out with 60 Vbeta primers and 13 Jbeta primers. Sequencing used immunoSEQ multiplex PCR; TCRdb keeps in-frame clones, though not all of them. The data contain about 160,000 clones, 75% of them singletons. The sample taken for sequencing was PBMCs. The receptors stem from a female donor in good health and CMV-seronegative.

The chain has TRBV7-2 and TRBJ1-6; D is undetermined. Germline CDR1 is SGHTA and CDR2 is FQGNSA. The CDR3 runs to 13 residues. Trimming left V 2 bases short and J 8 bases short, with 7 bases between. The CDR3: CASSLISDSPLHF. The DNA of the CDR3 is TGTGCCAGCAGCTTAATCTCCGATTCACCCCTCCACTTT.

V usage is TRBV5-1 and J usage is TRBJ2-1; 8 bases fit TRBD2. V lost 1 base, J lost 4 bases, and 7 bases stayed unmatched. Germline CDR1 and CDR2: SGHRS and YFSETQ. This CDR3 region has 16 residues. CDR3 DNA sequence: TGCGCCAGCAGCTTGACCAGCGGGAGCTATTACAATGAGCAGTTCTTC. Protein: CASSLTSGSYYNEQFF. Looking up the rest from reference TRBV5-1 and TRBJ2-1 gives the full variable domain: KAGVTQTPRYLIKTRGQQVTLSCSPISGHRSVSWYQQTPGQGLQFLFEYFSETQRNKGNFPGRFSGRQFSNSRSEMNVSTLELGDSALYLCASSLTSGSYYNEQFFGPGTRLTVL.

The rearrangement links TRBV7-3 to TRBJ2-1; TRBD2 matches at 10 bases. The CDR3 loop spans 15 amino acids. The V segment lost 2 bases and the J segment 5 bases; nucleotides outside the gene matches: 3. The V gene's germline CDR1 is SGHTA and CDR2 FQGTGA. The CDR3 coding sequence is TGTGCCAGCAGCTTATCTAGCGGGGGTAACAATGAGCAGTTCTTC. Its protein product is CASSLSSGGNNEQFF.

This clone has only one observation. The chain links TRBV7-8 to TRBJ1-6; TRBD1 aligns across 11 bases. The CDR3 runs 15 residues. Germline V CDR1 and CDR2: SGHVS, FQNEAQ. The V gene end was trimmed by 5 bases and the J gene end by 10 bases; junction bases not matched to a gene: 7. Here the CDR3 reads CASSPGQGAGSPLHF. In DNA form, the CDR3 reads TGTGCCAGCAGCCCAGGACAGGGGGCAGGATCACCCCTCCACTTT.

The chain is built from TRBV30 and TRBJ1-1, with a tentative D call TRBD1 (6 bases). CDR3 size: 14 residues. Trimming left V 3 bases short and J 8 bases short, with 19 bases between. Germline V lookup: CDR1 GTSNPN, CDR2 SVGIG (reference sequence). The CDR3 is CAWSAPGDGGEAFF. The DNA for the CDR3 is TGTGCCTGGAGCGCTCCAGGGGACGGGGGGGAAGCTTTCTTT.

The chain carries TRBV30 and TRBJ1-2; perhaps TRBD1 as D (6 bases). This CDR3 has 16 residues. V was pared by 3 bases and J by 0 bases, with 17 bases between. In germline, CDR1 is GTSNPN, CDR2 SVGIG (reference sequence). CDR3 in amino acids: CAWRLGGGGANYGYTF. The DNA for the CDR3 is TGTGCCTGGAGACTGGGGGGAGGGGGAGCTAACTATGGCTACACCTTC.

This clone has only a few counts. Additional DNA sequences in this sample encode the identical CDR3. The chain employs TRBV14 and TRBJ2-3, with D unresolved. The CDR3 runs to 14 residues. Trimming stripped 0 bases from V and 4 bases from J, with 8 bases between. The V gene's germline CDR1 is SGHDN and CDR2 FVKESK. The CDR3 coding sequence is TGTGCCAGCAGCCAAGATCGGAGCGCAGATACGCAGTATTTT. It yields the protein CASSQDRSADTQYF.

This chain connects TRBV5-5 to TRBJ2-5; a weak D match, TRBD1 (5 bases). The V and J ends lost 2 bases and 0 bases respectively, with 20 bases between them. The length of the CDR3 is 18 residues. The germline V gene encodes CDR1 SGHKS and CDR2 YYEKEE (reference sequence). The CDR3 nucleotides are TGTGCCAGCAGCTTACAATCTGTGGCAGGGCCCTACCAAGAGACCCAGTACTTC. Protein sequence: CASSLQSVAGPYQETQYF.

The chain links TRBV4-1 to TRBJ2-1; 15 nucleotides agree with TRBD2. CDR3 length: 18 amino acids. CDR1 and CDR2 (germline): MGHRA, YSYEKL. V trimming: 4 bases; J trimming: 0 bases; junction bases outside the gene matches: 4. As DNA, the CDR3 is TGCGCCAGCAGCCGCGGACTAGCGGGAGGGGACTCCTACAATGAGCAGTTCTTC. This codes for CASSRGLAGGDSYNEQFF.